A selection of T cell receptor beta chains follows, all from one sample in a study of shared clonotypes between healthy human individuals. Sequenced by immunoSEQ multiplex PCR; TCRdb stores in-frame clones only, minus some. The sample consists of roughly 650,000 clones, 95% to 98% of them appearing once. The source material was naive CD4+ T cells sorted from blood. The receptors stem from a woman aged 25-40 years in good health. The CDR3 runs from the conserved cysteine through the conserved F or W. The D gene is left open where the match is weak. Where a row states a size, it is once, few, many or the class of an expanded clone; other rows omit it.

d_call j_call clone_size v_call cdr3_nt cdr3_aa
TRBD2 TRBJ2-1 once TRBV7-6 TGTGCCAGCAGCCGAAACCTAGCGGGGGGGTACAATGAGCAGTTCTTC CASSRNLAGGYNEQFF
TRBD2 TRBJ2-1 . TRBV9 TGTGCCAGCAGCGAAACTAGCGGGGGATACAATGAGCAGTTCTTC CASSETSGGYNEQFF
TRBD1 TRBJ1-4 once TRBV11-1 TGTGCCAGCAGCCCGGACAGGGCCTGGGAAAAACTGTTTTTT CASSPDRAWEKLFF
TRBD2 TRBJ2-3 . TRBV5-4 TGTGCCAGCAGCCTAGTTGCAAGCGGGAGTGGAGATACGCAGTATTTT CASSLVASGSGDTQYF
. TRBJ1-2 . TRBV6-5 TGTGCCACCGCCCTGGGGAAGCATGATGGCTACACCTTC CATALGKHDGYTF
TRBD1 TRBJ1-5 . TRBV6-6 TGTGCCAGCAGTTTCCTAAGGGGGCAGGGTCAGCCCCAGCATTTT CASSFLRGQGQPQHF
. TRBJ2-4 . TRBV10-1 TGCGCCAGCAGTGAGTCCACAGGGAATTACATTCAGTACTTC CASSESTGNYIQYF
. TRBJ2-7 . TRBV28 TGTGCCAGCCAAGGGCTCTCTCCCTACGAGCAGTACTTC CASQGLSPYEQYF
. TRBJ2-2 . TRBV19 TGTGCCAGTAGTATGGACCGTTCTACCGGGGAGCTGTTTTTT CASSMDRSTGELFF
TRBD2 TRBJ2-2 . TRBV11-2 TGTGCCAGCAGCCATACCGGGACTAGCGATTCCAGGGAGCTGTTTTTT CASSHTGTSDSRELFF
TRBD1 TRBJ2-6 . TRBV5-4 TGTGCCAGCAGCGACAGGGGCAGGAACTCTGGGGCCAACGTCCTGACTTTC CASSDRGRNSGANVLTF
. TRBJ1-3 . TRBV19 TGTGCCAGTAGTACCGGATCGGGTACTGGAAACACCATATATTTT CASSTGSGTGNTIYF
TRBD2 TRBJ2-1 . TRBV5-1 TGCGCCAGCAGCCGGCGGGGTGGAGGCAGTCCGGGACTAGCGGAAAGCAATGAGCAGTTCTTC CASSRRGGGSPGLAESNEQFF
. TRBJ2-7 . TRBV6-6 TGTGCCAGCAGTTACCTGGAGGGCGGCGACGAGCAGTACTTC CASSYLEGGDEQYF
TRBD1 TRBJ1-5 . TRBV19 TGTGCCAGTAGCTTAGACAGGGATAATCGGCCCCAGCATTTT CASSLDRDNRPQHF
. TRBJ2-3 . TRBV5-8 TGTGCCAGCAGCTTGACGGTGACGTTTGGAAATACGCAGTATTTT CASSLTVTFGNTQYF
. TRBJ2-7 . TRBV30 TGTGCCTGGAGTAGGGGCGGAAGAACCTACGAGCAGTACTTC CAWSRGGRTYEQYF
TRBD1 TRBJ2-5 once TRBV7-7 TGTGCCAGCAGCTTAACCGGGACAGGGCAAGAGACCCAGTACTTC CASSLTGTGQETQYF
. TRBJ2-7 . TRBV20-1 TGCAGTGCCGGCCCTCGCTACGAGCAGTACTTC CSAGPRYEQYF
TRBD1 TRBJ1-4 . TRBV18 TGTGCCAGCTCACCCGACAGGGAAGGCGAAAAACTGTTTTTT CASSPDREGEKLFF
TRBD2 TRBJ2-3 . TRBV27 TGTGCCAGCAGTTTCCGGGAGGGGAATACGCAGTATTTT CASSFREGNTQYF
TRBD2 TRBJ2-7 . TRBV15 TGTGCCACCAGCAGACTAGCGGGAGAGCTCGAGCAGTACTTC CATSRLAGELEQYF
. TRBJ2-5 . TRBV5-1 TGCGCCAGCCGTCAGAGCCAAGAGACCCAGTACTTC CASRQSQETQYF
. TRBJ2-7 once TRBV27 TGTGCCAGCAGTGCCTCAGGGGTAGTGCATTCCTACGAGCAGTACTTC CASSASGVVHSYEQYF
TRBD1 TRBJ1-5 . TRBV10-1 TGCGCCAGCCGTACACAGGGGCTGGGGTTGAGCAATCAGCCCCAGCATTTT CASRTQGLGLSNQPQHF
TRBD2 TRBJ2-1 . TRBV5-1 TGCGCCAGCAGCTGGACTAGCGGGGGTTACAATGAGCAGTTCTTC CASSWTSGGYNEQFF
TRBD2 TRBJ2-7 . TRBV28 TGTGCCACCCCCCGTCCGCGGGAGGGTTTACCGCTCGGCTCCTACGAGCAGTACTTC CATPRPREGLPLGSYEQYF
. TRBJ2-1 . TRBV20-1 TGCAGTGCTAGCCACAATGAGCAGTTCTTC CSASHNEQFF
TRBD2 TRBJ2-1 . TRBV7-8 TGTGCCAGCAGCCAAAGAGGGGGGCTAGCGGGAGAGAACTCCTACAATGAGCAGTTCTTC CASSQRGGLAGENSYNEQFF
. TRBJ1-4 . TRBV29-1 TGCAGCGTTGATGGAGGGGCTACTAATGAAAAACTGTTTTTT CSVDGGATNEKLFF
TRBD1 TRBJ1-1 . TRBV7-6 TGTGCCAGCAGCCTCCAGGGGGGCAGGGCGGTTTTTGAAGCTTTCTTT CASSLQGGRAVFEAFF
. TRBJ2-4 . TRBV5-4 TGTGCCAGCAGCCCGGGGCGCGGACGAAACGTAGCCAAAAACATTCAGTACTTC CASSPGRGRNVAKNIQYF
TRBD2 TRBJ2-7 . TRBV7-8 TGTGCCAGCAGCTTAGCGCTAGCGGGAGCTTACGAGCAGTACTTC CASSLALAGAYEQYF
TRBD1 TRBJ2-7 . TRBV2 TGTGCCAGCTCTGGGGACAGTGGCCCTAGCTCCTACGAGCAGTACTTC CASSGDSGPSSYEQYF
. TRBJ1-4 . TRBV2 TGTGCCAGCCTCGGCAGAGAGAATGAAAAACTGTTTTTT CASLGRENEKLFF
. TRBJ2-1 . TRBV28 TGTGCCAGCAGACAAGACAATGAGCAGTTCTTC CASRQDNEQFF
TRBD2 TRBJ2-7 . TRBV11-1 TGTGCCAGCAGCCGACTAGCGGGAGGCTCCGAGCAGTACTTC CASSRLAGGSEQYF
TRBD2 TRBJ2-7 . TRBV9 TGTGCCAGCAGCAAAACTAGCGGGATCAGCTACGAGCAGTACTTC CASSKTSGISYEQYF
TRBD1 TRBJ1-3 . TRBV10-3 TGTGCCATCAGCCCCAGGGGGCCTGGAAACACCATATATTTT CAISPRGPGNTIYF
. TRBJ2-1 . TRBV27 TGTGCCAGCAGTTTCGAGGGACCCTACAATGAGCAGTTCTTC CASSFEGPYNEQFF
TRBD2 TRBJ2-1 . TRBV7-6 TGTGCCAGCAGCAGAAGACTAGCGGGATCTTCGGGCAATGAGCAGTTCTTC CASSRRLAGSSGNEQFF
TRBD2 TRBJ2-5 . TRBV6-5 TGTGCCAGCAGTTACTCGTCTAGCGGGAGTTTGGAGACCCAGTACTTC CASSYSSSGSLETQYF
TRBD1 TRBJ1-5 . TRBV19 TGTGCCAGGCCGGGGTGGGACAGGGGGCTTAGTCAGCCCCAGCATTTT CARPGWDRGLSQPQHF
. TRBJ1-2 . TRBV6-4 TGTGCCAGCAGTGACTCGAGTAGGGGGTACTATGGCTACACCTTC CASSDSSRGYYGYTF
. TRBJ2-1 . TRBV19 TGTGCCAGTAGTATCCCTGGGGTAGTGAATGAGCAGTTCTTC CASSIPGVVNEQFF
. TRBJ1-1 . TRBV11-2 TGTGCCAGCAGCTTAAGCATGAACACTGAAGCTTTCTTT CASSLSMNTEAFF
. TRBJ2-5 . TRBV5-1 TGCGCCAGCAGCGTGGGGACGCTGGGTCAGAGGGAGACCCAGTACTTC CASSVGTLGQRETQYF
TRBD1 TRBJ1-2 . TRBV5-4 TGTGCCAGCAGCTTGGGGGACAGGGCGGGCTATGGCTACACCTTC CASSLGDRAGYGYTF
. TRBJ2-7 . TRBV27 TGTGCCAGCAGTTTTAAGCTTGGGGTTCCCTACGAGCAGTACTTC CASSFKLGVPYEQYF
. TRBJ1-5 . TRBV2 TGTGCCAGCCATACCTCGCAGGGAAGCACCCAGCCCCAGCATTTT CASHTSQGSTQPQHF
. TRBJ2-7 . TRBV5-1 TGCGCCAGCAGCTTGGGTCCCGAGCAGTACTTC CASSLGPEQYF
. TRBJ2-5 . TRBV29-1 TGCAGCGTTGAATCGGGCGGGACCATGGGGGAGACCCAGTACTTC CSVESGGTMGETQYF